This T cell receptor beta chain was documented in a study of metastatic and nonmetastatic thyroid tumors. Study-level background: Malignant thyroid and benign thyroid patients provided blood and tumor or nodule tissue whose repertoires were compared.

The length of the CDR3 is 13 residues. From germline, CDR1 is SGHRS and CDR2 YFSETQ. V lost 4 bases, J lost 7 bases, and 6 bases stayed unmatched. In the original workflow: To classify distant metastasis in papillary thyroid cancer, a model was built from CDR3 differences across clinicopathological groups. TCRdb re-called the PCR reads via MiXCR. The V and J calls shown here were made by TCRdb, not taken from the authors' results. This sample has 25,000 to 35,000 clones, with approximately 11% found just once. This clone was observed many times. Every patient was untreated before thyroid surgery. Sequencing was carried out using blood. The rearrangement uses TRBV5-1 and TRBJ2-3; 7 positions match TRBD2. The sequence came from a female donor with papillary thyroid cancer or a benign thyroid nodule (not recorded which). Some clones in this sample may be carry-over from other donors' samples. The CDR3 DNA follows: TGCGCCAGCAGCGGCGGGAGTCGGCATACGCAGTATTTT. Its translation is CASSGGSRHTQYF. Full variable domain (remainder filled in from reference TRBV5-1 and TRBJ2-3): KAGVTQTPRYLIKTRGQQVTLSCSPISGHRSVSWYQQTPGQGLQFLFEYFSETQRNKGNFPGRFSGRQFSNSRSEMNVSTLELGDSALYLCASSGGSRHTQYFGPGTRLTVL.